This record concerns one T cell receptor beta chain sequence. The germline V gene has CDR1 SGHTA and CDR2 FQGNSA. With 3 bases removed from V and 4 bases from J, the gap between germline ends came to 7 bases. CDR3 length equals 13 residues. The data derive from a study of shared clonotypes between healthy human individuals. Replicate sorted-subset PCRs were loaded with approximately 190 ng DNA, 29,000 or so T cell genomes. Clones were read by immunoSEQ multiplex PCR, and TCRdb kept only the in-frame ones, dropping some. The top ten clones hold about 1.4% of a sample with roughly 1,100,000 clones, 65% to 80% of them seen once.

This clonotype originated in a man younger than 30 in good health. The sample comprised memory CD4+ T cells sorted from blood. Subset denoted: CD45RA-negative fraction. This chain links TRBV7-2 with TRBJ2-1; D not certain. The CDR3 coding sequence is TGTGCCAGCAGCTTGGGCCGGTACAATGAGCAGTTCTTC. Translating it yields CASSLGRYNEQFF. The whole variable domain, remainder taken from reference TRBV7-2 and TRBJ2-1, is GAGVSQSPSNKVTEKGKDVELRCDPISGHTALYWYRQSLGQGLEFLIYFQGNSAPDKSGLPSDRFSAERTGGSVSTLTIQRTQQEDSAVYLCASSLGRYNEQFFGPGTRLTVL.